Sequencing of this T cell receptor beta chain was carried out in a study of technical replicates of blood from a handful of donors. This clone was seen a single time. The CDR3 is 13 residues long. The assay was immunoSEQ multiplex PCR, and TCRdb's table has in-frame clones only and misses some. The sample includes about 72,000 clones, 95% to 96% seen only once; the top ten take roughly 0.24%. Sequenced sample: T cells isolated from PBMCs. The sequence was obtained from a human donor in good health. The gene calls are TRBV12-2 and TRBJ2-5; TRBD2, the table's D call, was not compared with the DNA. TRBV12-2 is termed a pseudogene. This chain's CDR3 is CASRSPEGETQYF. In DNA form, the CDR3 reads TGTGCAAGTCGCTCACCCGAGGGTGAGACCCAGTACTTC.